This entry describes one TCR beta chain. The antigen remains undetermined. These data come from a study of TIL therapy for anti-PD-1-resistant metastatic lung cancer. In the study overall: Most patients had lung adenocarcinoma; a handful of tumors were EGFR-mutant, two ALK-rearranged; half smoked currently or formerly. Tumors carried a median approximately 1.6 non-synonymous mutations per megabase.

Germline loops: CDR1 SGHVS, CDR2 FNYEAQ. The V end was cut by 4 bases, the J end by 5 bases, with 11 bases between. The CDR3 has 14 amino acids. This was the immunoSEQ v3 assay. The protocol was immunoSEQ multiplex PCR, while the TCRdb copy is restricted to in-frame clones and leaves out a portion. The data hold thousands of clones, with around three fifths observed a single time. Documented time point: pre-treatment sample, taken before nivolumab and TIL therapy. The tumor samples were excised metastases, mostly pleural nodules or supraclavicular lymph nodes. Study-level points and caveats: Compared with baseline intratumoral T cells, expanded TIL cultures were more clonal and less diverse (roughly 6.3% vs 31%).

Here the sequenced sample was tumor tissue, taken at baseline. The V and J genes are TRBV7-6 and TRBJ2-2; tentative D call: TRBD1 (5 bases). The origin of this receptor is a person aged 25-85 years with non-small cell lung cancer. The DNA for the CDR3 is TGTGCCAGCAGCTCCGGACATAAAACCGGGGAGCTGTTTTTT. Its translation: CASSSGHKTGELFF.